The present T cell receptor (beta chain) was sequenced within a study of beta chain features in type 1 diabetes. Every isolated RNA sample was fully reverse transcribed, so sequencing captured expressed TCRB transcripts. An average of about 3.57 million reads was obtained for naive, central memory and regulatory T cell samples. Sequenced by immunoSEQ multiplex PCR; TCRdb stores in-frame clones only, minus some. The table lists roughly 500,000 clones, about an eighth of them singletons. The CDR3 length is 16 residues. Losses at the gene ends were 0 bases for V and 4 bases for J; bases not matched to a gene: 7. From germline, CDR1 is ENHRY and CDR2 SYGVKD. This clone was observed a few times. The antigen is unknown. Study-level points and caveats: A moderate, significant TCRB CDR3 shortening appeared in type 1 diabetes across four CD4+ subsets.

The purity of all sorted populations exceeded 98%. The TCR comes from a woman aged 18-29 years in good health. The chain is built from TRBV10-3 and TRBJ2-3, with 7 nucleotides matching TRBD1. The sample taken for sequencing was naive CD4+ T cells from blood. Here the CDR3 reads CAISESPGGTADTQYF. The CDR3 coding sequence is TGTGCCATCAGTGAGTCTCCAGGGGGAACGGCAGATACGCAGTATTTT.